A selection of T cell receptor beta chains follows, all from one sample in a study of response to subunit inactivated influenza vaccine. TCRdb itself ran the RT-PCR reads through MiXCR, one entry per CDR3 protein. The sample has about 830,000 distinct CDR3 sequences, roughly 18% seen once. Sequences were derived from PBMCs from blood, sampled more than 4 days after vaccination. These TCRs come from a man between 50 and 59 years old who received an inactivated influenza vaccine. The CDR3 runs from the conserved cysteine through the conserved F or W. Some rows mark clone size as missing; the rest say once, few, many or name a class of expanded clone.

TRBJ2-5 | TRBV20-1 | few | CSATGGTSGGEETQYF
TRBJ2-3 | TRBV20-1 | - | CSARGLQKTSTDTQYF
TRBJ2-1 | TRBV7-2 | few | CASSSSSGRAGGEQFF
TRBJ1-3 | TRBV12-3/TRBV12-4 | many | CASSFSGNTIYF
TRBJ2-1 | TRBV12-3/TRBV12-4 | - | CASSLPGQGGDEQFF
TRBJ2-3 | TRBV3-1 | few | CASRARGGTDTQYF
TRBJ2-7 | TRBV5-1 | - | CASSQGPLYEQYF
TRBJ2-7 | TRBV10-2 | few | CASSWDTSYEQYF
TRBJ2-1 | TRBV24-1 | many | CATSDLRSSMDEQFF
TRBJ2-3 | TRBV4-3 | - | CASSQASGTSGGPTDTQYF
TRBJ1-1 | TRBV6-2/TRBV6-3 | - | CASSYGTLSEAFF
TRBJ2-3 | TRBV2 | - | CASTRMGDTQYF
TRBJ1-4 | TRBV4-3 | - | CASSQEVSRGGEKLFF
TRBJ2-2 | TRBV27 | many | CASSLHRTGELFF
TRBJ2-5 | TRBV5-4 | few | CASSDGTSEQETQYF
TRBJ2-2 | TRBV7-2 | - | CASSLNAVTGAGELFF
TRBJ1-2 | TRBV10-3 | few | CAISELGERTSYTF
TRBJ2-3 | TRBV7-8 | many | CASSSWGALDTQYF
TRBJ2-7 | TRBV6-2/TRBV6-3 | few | CASTSPVVLYEQYF
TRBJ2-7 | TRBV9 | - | CASSSGGGTVNEQYF
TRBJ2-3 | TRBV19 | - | CASSIIAGGDTQYF
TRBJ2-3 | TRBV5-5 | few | CASSPEGRSTDTQYF
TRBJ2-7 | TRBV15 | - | CATSRLLGIAYEQYF
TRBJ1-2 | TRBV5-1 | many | CASSLDPRGYGYTF
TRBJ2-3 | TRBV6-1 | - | CASSNTLVALLYF
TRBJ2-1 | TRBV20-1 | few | CSAREVTKQFF
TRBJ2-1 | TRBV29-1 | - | CSVESGTSGSRDEQFF
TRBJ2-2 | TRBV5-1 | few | CASSLAVGGTGELFF
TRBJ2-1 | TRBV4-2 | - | CASSQGSGGINNEQFF
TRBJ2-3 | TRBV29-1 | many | CSVDGTGGRTDTQYF
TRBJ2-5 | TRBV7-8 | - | CGSGQVQETQYF
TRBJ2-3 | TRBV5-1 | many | CASSLSGLTDTQYF
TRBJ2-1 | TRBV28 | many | CASSPRSYNEQFF
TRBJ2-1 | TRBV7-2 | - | CASSLAGGRIEQFF
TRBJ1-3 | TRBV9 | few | CASSVDSWDNGNTIYF
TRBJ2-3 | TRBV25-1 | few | CASMQGLDTQYF
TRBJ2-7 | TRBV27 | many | CASSFWTGGPVEQYF
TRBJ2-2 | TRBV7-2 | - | CASSPPFFGELFF